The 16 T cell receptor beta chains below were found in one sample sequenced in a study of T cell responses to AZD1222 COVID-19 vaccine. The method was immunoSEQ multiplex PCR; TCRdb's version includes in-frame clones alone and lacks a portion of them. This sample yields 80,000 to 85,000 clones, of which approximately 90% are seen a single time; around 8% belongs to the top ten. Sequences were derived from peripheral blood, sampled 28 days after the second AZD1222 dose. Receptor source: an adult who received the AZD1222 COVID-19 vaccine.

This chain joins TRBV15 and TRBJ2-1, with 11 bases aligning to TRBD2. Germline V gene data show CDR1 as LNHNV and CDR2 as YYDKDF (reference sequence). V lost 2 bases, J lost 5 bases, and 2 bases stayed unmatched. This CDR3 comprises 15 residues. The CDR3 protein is CATSRTSGRHNEQFF. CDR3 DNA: TGTGCCACCAGCAGAACTAGCGGGAGACACAATGAGCAGTTCTTC.

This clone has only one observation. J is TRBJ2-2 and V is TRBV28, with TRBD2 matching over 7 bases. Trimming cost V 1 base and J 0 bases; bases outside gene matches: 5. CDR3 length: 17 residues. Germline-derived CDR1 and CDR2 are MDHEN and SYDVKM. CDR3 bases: TGTGCCAGCAGTTTATCTAGCGGCCCTACGAACACCGGGGAGCTGTTTTTT. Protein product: CASSLSSGPTNTGELFF.

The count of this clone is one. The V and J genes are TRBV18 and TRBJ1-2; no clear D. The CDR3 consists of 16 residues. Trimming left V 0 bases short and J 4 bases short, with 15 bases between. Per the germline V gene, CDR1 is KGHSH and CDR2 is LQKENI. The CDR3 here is CASSPPERRPTYGYTF. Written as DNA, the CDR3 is TGTGCCAGCTCACCACCTGAGCGCAGGCCGACCTATGGCTACACCTTC.

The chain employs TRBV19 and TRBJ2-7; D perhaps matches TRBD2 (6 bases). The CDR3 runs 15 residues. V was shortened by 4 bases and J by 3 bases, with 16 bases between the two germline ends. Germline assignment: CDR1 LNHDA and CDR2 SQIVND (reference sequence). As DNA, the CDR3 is TGTGCCAGTAGTAGGGGGGACGGGGACGTCTACGAGCAGTACTTC. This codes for CASSRGDGDVYEQYF. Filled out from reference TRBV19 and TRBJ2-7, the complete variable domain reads DGGITQSPKYLFRKEGQNVTLSCEQNLNHDAMYWYRQDPGQGLRLIYYSQIVNDFQKGDIAEGYSVSREKKESFPLTVTSAQKNPTAFYLCASSRGDGDVYEQYFGPGTRLTVT.

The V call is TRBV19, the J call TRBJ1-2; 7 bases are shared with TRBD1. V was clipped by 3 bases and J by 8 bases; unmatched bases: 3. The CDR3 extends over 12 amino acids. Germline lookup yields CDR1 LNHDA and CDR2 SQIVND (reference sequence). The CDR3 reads CASSMDRTGYTF. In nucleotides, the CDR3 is TGTGCCAGTAGTATGGACAGGACAGGCTACACCTTC.

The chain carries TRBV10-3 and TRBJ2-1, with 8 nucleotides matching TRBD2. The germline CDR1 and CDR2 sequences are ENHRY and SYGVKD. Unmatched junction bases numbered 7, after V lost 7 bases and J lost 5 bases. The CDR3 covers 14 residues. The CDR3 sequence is CAIMIAGRNNEQFF. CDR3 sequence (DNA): TGTGCCATCATGATAGCGGGACGAAACAATGAGCAGTTCTTC.

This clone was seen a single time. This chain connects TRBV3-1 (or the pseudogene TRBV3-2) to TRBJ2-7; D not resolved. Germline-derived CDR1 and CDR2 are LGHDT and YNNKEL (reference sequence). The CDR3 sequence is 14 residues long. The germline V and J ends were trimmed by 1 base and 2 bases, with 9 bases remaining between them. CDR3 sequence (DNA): TGTGCCAGCAGCCAAGCACCTGGCCCCTACGAGCAGTACTTC. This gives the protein CASSQAPGPYEQYF.

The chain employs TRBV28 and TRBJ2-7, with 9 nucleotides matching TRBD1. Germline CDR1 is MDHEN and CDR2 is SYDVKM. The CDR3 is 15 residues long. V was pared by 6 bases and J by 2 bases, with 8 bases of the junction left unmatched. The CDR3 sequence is CASRPPGQGTYEQYF. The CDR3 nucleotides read TGTGCCAGCAGGCCCCCGGGACAGGGAACCTACGAGCAGTACTTC.

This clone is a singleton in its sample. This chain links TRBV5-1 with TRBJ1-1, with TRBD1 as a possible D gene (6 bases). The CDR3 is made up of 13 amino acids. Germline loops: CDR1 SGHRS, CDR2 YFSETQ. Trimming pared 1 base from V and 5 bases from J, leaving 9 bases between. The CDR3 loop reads CASSLRGVTEAFF. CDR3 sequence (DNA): TGCGCCAGCAGCTTGAGGGGGGTAACTGAAGCTTTCTTT.

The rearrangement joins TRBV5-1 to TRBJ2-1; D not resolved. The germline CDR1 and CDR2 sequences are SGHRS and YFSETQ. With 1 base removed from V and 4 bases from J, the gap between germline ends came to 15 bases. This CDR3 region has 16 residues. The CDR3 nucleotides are TGCGCCAGCAGCTTGAGCCCCGCCCAGAGGTACAATGAGCAGTTCTTC. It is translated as CASSLSPAQRYNEQFF.

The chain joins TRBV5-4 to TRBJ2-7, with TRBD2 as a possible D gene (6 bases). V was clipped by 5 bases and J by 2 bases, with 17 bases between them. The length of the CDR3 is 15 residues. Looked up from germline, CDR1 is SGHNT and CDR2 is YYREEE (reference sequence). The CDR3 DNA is TGTGCCAGCAGTTTCCCCGGGACTCCGACCTACGAGCAGTACTTC. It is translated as CASSFPGTPTYEQYF.

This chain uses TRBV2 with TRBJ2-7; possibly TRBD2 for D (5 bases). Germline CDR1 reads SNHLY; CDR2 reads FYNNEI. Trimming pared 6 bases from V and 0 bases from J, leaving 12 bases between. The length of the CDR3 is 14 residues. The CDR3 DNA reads TGTGCCAGCAGCCCCTCGACTACCTCCTACGAGCAGTACTTC. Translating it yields CASSPSTTSYEQYF. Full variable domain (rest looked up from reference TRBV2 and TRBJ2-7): EPEVTQTPSHQVTQMGQEVILRCVPISNHLYFYWYRQILGQKVEFLVSFYNNEISEKSEIFDDQFSVERPDGSNFTLKIRSTKLEDSAMYFCASSPSTTSYEQYFGPGTRLTVT.

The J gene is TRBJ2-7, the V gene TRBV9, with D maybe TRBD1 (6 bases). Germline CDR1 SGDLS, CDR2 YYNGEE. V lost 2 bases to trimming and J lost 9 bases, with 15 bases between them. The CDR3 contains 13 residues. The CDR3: CASSVRTQGLQYF. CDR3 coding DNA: TGTGCCAGCAGCGTCAGGACACAGGGCCTGCAGTACTTC.

The CDR3 sequence: CASSFPSAPAGTQYF. The CDR3 bases are TGTGCCAGCAGCTTCCCTAGCGCCCCGGCGGGTACGCAGTATTTT. The rearrangement links TRBV5-4 to TRBJ2-3; tentative D call: TRBD2 (6 bases). The CDR3 has 15 amino acids. The germline gives CDR1 SGHNT, CDR2 YYREEE (reference sequence). Trimming removed 2 bases from V and 8 bases from J, with 18 bases in between.

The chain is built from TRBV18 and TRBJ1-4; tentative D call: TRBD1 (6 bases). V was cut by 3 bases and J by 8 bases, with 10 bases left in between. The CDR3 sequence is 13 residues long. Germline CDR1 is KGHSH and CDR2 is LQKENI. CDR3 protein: CASSPGAREKLFF. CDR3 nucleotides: TGTGCCAGCTCACCGGGGGCCCGCGAAAAACTGTTTTTT.

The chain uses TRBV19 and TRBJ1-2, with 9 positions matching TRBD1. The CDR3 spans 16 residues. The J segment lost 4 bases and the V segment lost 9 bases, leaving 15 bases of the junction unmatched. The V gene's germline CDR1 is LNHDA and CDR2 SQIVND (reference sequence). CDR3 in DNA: TGTGCCAGCCCTAGGGATACAGGGGGCCGATCCTATGGCTACACCTTC. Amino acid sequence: CASPRDTGGRSYGYTF. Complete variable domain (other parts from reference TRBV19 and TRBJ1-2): DGGITQSPKYLFRKEGQNVTLSCEQNLNHDAMYWYRQDPGQGLRLIYYSQIVNDFQKGDIAEGYSVSREKKESFPLTVTSAQKNPTAFYLCASPRDTGGRSYGYTFGSGTRLTVV.